What follows are 30 T cell receptor beta chains derived from one specimen sequenced in a study of control samples from healthy donors and cancer patients. Clones were read by immunoSEQ multiplex PCR, and TCRdb kept only the in-frame ones, dropping some. The repertoire holds 98,000 or so clones, with about 85% as singletons. The sample taken for sequencing was blood. The source is a woman in her seventies in good health.

This clone was seen once. This rearrangement joins TRBV6-5 to TRBJ1-6; D gene unclear. In germline, CDR1 is MNHEY, CDR2 SVGAGI. This CDR3 is built from 14 residues. Deletions cut 0 bases from V and 6 bases from J, with 6 bases between. CDR3 sequence reads: CASSYSGRNSPLHF. CDR3 nucleotide sequence: TGTGCCAGCAGTTACTCAGGCCGTAATTCACCCCTCCACTTT.

The V call is TRBV3-1 (or the pseudogene TRBV3-2), the J call TRBJ1-2; 10 nucleotides agree with TRBD1. The CDR3 length is 15 residues. The V gene end was trimmed by 1 base and the J gene end by 8 bases; junction bases not matched to a gene: 7. The germline gives CDR1 LGHDT, CDR2 YNNKEL (reference sequence). The CDR3 reads CASSQAGTGDFGYTF. The CDR3 DNA is TGTGCCAGCAGCCAAGCCGGGACAGGGGATTTCGGCTACACCTTC.

V is TRBV30 and J is TRBJ1-3; possibly TRBD1 for D (6 bases). The germline V and J ends were trimmed by 2 bases and 10 bases, with 18 bases remaining between them. Germline CDR1 reads GTSNPN; CDR2 reads SVGIG (reference sequence). This CDR3 is built from 14 residues. The CDR3 DNA reads as TGTGCCTGGAGTTCAGGACAGAGTGGGTATACCATATATTTT. Translated, it gives CAWSSGQSGYTIYF.

V usage is TRBV30 and J usage is TRBJ1-1; D may be TRBD1 (6 bases). Germline assignment: CDR1 GTSNPN and CDR2 SVGIG (reference sequence). Trimming pared 0 bases from V and 11 bases from J, leaving 16 bases between. The CDR3 spans 13 residues. The CDR3 here is CAWSVQGRVNAFF. CDR3 nucleotide sequence: TGTGCCTGGAGTGTACAGGGACGCGTAAACGCTTTCTTT. Looking up the rest from reference TRBV30 and TRBJ1-1 gives the full variable domain: SQTIHQWPATLVQPVGSPLSLECTVEGTSNPNLYWYRQAAGRGLQLLFYSVGIGQISSEVPQNLSASRPQDRQFILSSKKLLLSDSGFYLCAWSVQGRVNAFFGQGTRLTVV.

The rearrangement uses TRBV7-9 and TRBJ1-6, with a tentative D call TRBD1 (5 bases). The CDR3 runs to 18 residues. CDR1 SEHNR and CDR2 FQNEAQ come from the germline V gene (reference sequence). With 5 bases removed from V and 9 bases from J, the gap between germline ends came to 26 bases. CDR3 in amino acids: CASSTAHGASAWGSPLHF. In DNA, the CDR3 is TGTGCCAGCAGCACCGCGCACGGGGCCAGTGCTTGGGGTTCACCCCTCCACTTT.

This CDR3 reads CASSPGQGFNTGELFF. Here the CDR3 DNA reads TGTGCCAGCAGCCCGGGACAGGGGTTTAACACCGGGGAGCTGTTTTTT. The genes are TRBV5-4 and TRBJ2-2, with 10 bases matching TRBD1. V lost 4 bases to trimming and J lost 2 bases; unmatched junction nucleotides: 5. The CDR3 consists of 16 residues. CDR1 and CDR2 from the germline V gene are SGHNT and YYREEE (reference sequence).

The rearrangement links TRBV25-1 to TRBJ1-2; TRBD1 agrees at 8 bases. The CDR3 spans 16 residues. Germline CDR1 MGHDK, CDR2 SYGVNS. V trimming: 3 bases; J trimming: 8 bases; junction bases outside the gene matches: 14. In DNA form, the CDR3 reads TGTGCCAGCAGTGAGTCGGCAGGGGGCTCCCTCTTCGGCTACACCTTC. This encodes CASSESAGGSLFGYTF.

This chain joins TRBV5-1 and TRBJ2-3, with TRBD2 identical over 11 bases. The ends lost 4 bases at V and 0 bases at J; junction bases unmatched: 4. CDR1 SGHRS and CDR2 YFSETQ come from the germline V gene. This CDR3 comprises 16 residues. Written as DNA, the CDR3 is TGCGCCAGCAGCCAAGGGACTAGCGGCAGCACAGATACGCAGTATTTT. Its translation is CASSQGTSGSTDTQYF.

The rearrangement joins TRBV19 to TRBJ2-1; 7 positions agree with TRBD2. This CDR3 has 14 amino acids. The J segment lost 6 bases and the V segment lost 5 bases, leaving 7 bases of the junction unmatched. Germline CDR1 and CDR2: LNHDA and SQIVND (reference sequence). CDR3 sequence (DNA): TGTGCCAGTAGTGGTCTAGCGGCTCTCAATGAGCAGTTCTTC. Its protein is CASSGLAALNEQFF.

The V gene is TRBV7-2, the J gene TRBJ2-7; no clear D. CDR3 length equals 17 residues. Germline values: CDR1 SGHTA, CDR2 FQGNSA. With 3 bases removed from V and 0 bases from J, the gap between germline ends came to 18 bases. This CDR3 is CASSFTTLTRSSYEQYF. The CDR3, as DNA: TGTGCCAGCAGCTTCACTACCCTAACCAGGAGCTCCTACGAGCAGTACTTC.

The V and J genes are TRBV7-9 and TRBJ2-5; D is possibly TRBD1 (5 bases). V was pared by 1 base and J by 4 bases, with 13 bases between. Germline-derived CDR1 and CDR2 are SEHNR and FQNEAQ (reference sequence). The CDR3 has 15 amino acids. CDR3 loop: CASSLGSGALETQYF. In DNA form, the CDR3 reads TGTGCCAGCAGCTTAGGGTCTGGGGCTCTAGAGACCCAGTACTTC. The full variable domain, completed using reference TRBV7-9 and TRBJ2-5, is DTGVSQNPRHKITKRGQNVTFRCDPISEHNRLYWYRQTLGQGPEFLTYFQNEAQLEKSRLLSDRFSAERPKGSFSTLEIQRTEQGDSAMYLCASSLGSGALETQYFGPGTRLLVL.

DNA of the CDR3: TGTGCCAGCTCAGGCGGGGGGTCTTATTCCAATGAGCAGTTCTTC. It is translated as CASSGGGSYSNEQFF. The V and J genes are TRBV18 and TRBJ2-1, with 8 nucleotides matching TRBD2. V was clipped by 5 bases and J by 6 bases; unmatched bases: 9. CDR3 size: 15 residues. In germline, CDR1 is KGHSH, CDR2 LQKENI.

In nucleotides, the CDR3 is TGTGCCAGCAGCTTTACTCCGGGACAGAAAAACATTCAGTACTTC. Translation gives CASSFTPGQKNIQYF. The chain is built from TRBV3-1 (or the pseudogene TRBV3-2) and TRBJ2-4; TRBD1 aligns across 7 bases. The trim removed 5 bases at V and 4 bases at J, leaving 8 bases unmatched. The CDR3 loop spans 15 amino acids. Germline V lookup: CDR1 LGHDT, CDR2 YNNKEL (reference sequence).

A single count supports this clone. The chain employs TRBV7-2 and TRBJ2-7; 10 bases fit TRBD1. Trimming at V came to 4 bases and at J to 4 bases, leaving 4 bases not matched to a gene. This CDR3 spans 14 amino acids. Germline V gene lookup returns CDR1 SGHTA and CDR2 FQGNSA. The CDR3 region is CASSSRTGGYEQYF. The CDR3 coding sequence is TGTGCCAGCAGCTCGCGGACAGGGGGATACGAGCAGTACTTC.

The J gene is TRBJ1-2, the V gene TRBV10-2; a possible D gene is TRBD1 (6 bases). This CDR3 contains 14 residues. Germline lookup yields CDR1 WSHSY and CDR2 SAAADI. The V end lost 5 bases, the J end lost 4 bases, and 14 bases lay between the germline ends. The CDR3 nucleotides read TGCGCCAGCAGTCCGGGACAAGTACCCTATGGCTACACCTTC. It encodes CASSPGQVPYGYTF.

The chain combines TRBV30 with TRBJ1-2, with D unclear. V was trimmed by 4 bases and J by 5 bases, leaving 20 bases between them. The germline V gene has CDR1 GTSNPN and CDR2 SVGIG (reference sequence). The CDR3 contains 15 residues. The CDR3 is CAWTSGLTVGYGYTF. The CDR3 region has the DNA TGTGCCTGGACCTCGGGCCTCACGGTAGGGTATGGCTACACCTTC.

The chain is built from TRBV7-2 and TRBJ1-1; 8 bases map to TRBD1. The CDR3 is 15 amino acids. The germline CDR1 and CDR2 sequences are SGHTA and FQGNSA. The trim removed 0 bases at V and 4 bases at J, leaving 4 bases unmatched. The CDR3 sequence is CASSLAPGGTTEAFF. In DNA, the CDR3 is TGTGCCAGCAGCTTAGCGCCAGGGGGCACCACTGAAGCTTTCTTT.

Only a few counts were recorded for this clone. The chain has TRBV2 and TRBJ1-1; no firm D call. CDR3 length: 14 residues. The V end was cut by 4 bases, the J end by 0 bases, with 9 bases between. Germline CDR1 is SNHLY and CDR2 is FYNNEI. The CDR3, as DNA: TGTGCCAGCAGTGTTCATAGAATGAACACTGAAGCTTTCTTT. This gives the protein CASSVHRMNTEAFF.

The chain employs TRBV19 and TRBJ1-1; 11 bases align to TRBD1. The CDR3 loop spans 14 amino acids. In germline, CDR1 is LNHDA, CDR2 SQIVND (reference sequence). Germline trimming cut 11 bases from V and 5 bases from J; bases unmatched to any gene: 10. The CDR3 region has the DNA TGTGCCGCCCGGACAGGGGGCGCCTGGACTGAAGCTTTCTTT. Its translation is CAARTGGAWTEAFF.

This chain uses TRBV3-1 (or the pseudogene TRBV3-2) with TRBJ2-3; 9 nucleotides line up with TRBD1. Germline-derived CDR1 and CDR2 are LGHDT and YNNKEL (reference sequence). This CDR3 contains 16 residues. With 1 base clipped from V and 8 bases from J, the junction kept 10 bases outside the gene matches. The CDR3 sequence: CASSQGQDRGIGTQYF. The CDR3 DNA reads TGTGCCAGCAGCCAAGGACAGGACAGGGGTATAGGTACGCAGTATTTT.

CDR3 DNA: TGTGCCAGCAGTGAAAGCCGGGGCGGAAACACCATATATTTT. This translates into CASSESRGGNTIYF. The chain has TRBV2 and TRBJ1-3; D perhaps matches TRBD1 (5 bases). This CDR3 comprises 14 residues. CDR1 is SNHLY and CDR2 is FYNNEI in the germline V gene. The ends were cut back, 2 bases at V and 4 bases at J, with 9 bases in the middle.

This clone occurred once. This chain links TRBV19 with TRBJ1-3; D call uncertain. From germline, CDR1 is LNHDA and CDR2 SQIVND (reference sequence). The CDR3 length is 16 residues. V was clipped by 4 bases and J by 4 bases, with 17 bases between them. The CDR3 region has the DNA TGTGCCAGTAGTAGGGGTCGAGGACCGCGGGGAAACACCATATATTTT. As protein: CASSRGRGPRGNTIYF.

V is TRBV7-9 and J is TRBJ1-5, with D perhaps matching TRBD1 (5 bases). CDR1 and CDR2 (germline): SEHNR, FQNEAQ (reference sequence). Trimming removed 3 bases at V and 3 bases at J, with 12 bases between. This CDR3 region has 15 residues. The CDR3 nucleotides are TGTGCCAGCAGCTTGTACGGGGACGACAATCAGCCCCAGCATTTT. Translating gives CASSLYGDDNQPQHF.

The rearrangement uses TRBV10-3 and TRBJ1-3, with D maybe TRBD1 (5 bases). Trimming cost V 11 bases and J 7 bases, with 15 bases left between them. The germline V gene encodes CDR1 ENHRY and CDR2 SYGVKD. There are 12 residues in the CDR3. CDR3: CASQGSPNTIYF. In nucleotides, the CDR3 is TGTGCCTCGCAGGGTTCACCGAACACCATATATTTT.

The rearrangement links TRBV5-5 to TRBJ1-4; D call uncertain. V was cut by 0 bases and J by 8 bases, with 14 bases left in between. CDR1 and CDR2 (germline): SGHKS, YYEKEE (reference sequence). This CDR3 contains 15 residues. The CDR3 here is CASSLDGQKNEKLFF. DNA of the CDR3: TGTGCCAGCAGCTTGGACGGGCAGAAAAACGAAAAACTGTTTTTT. The full variable domain, rest sourced from reference TRBV5-5 and TRBJ1-4, is DAGVTQSPTHLIKTRGQQVTLRCSPISGHKSVSWYQQVLGQGPQFIFQYYEKEERGRGNFPDRFSARQFPNYSSELNVNALLLGDSALYLCASSLDGQKNEKLFFGSGTQLSVL.

J is TRBJ1-1 and V is TRBV6-5; 7 bases are shared with TRBD1. The V and J ends lost 5 bases and 7 bases, in that order; junction bases with no gene match: 13. The CDR3 consists of 15 residues. Germline CDR1 is MNHEY and CDR2 is SVGAGI. The CDR3 is CASSHRDSGLSEAFF. Here the CDR3 DNA reads TGTGCCAGCAGTCACCGGGACAGTGGATTGAGTGAAGCTTTCTTT.

The rearrangement joins TRBV7-2 to TRBJ2-7; 9 positions match TRBD2. After removal of 1 base from V and 3 bases from J, the junction contained 7 bases not matched to a gene. This CDR3 has 16 residues. CDR1 and CDR2 from the germline V gene are SGHTA and FQGNSA. CDR3 sequence reads: CASSLVALAGNYEQYF. CDR3 sequence (DNA): TGTGCCAGCAGCTTAGTTGCGCTAGCGGGGAACTACGAGCAGTACTTC. The full variable domain, in which reference TRBV7-2 and TRBJ2-7 provide the parts outside the CDR3, is GAGVSQSPSNKVTEKGKDVELRCDPISGHTALYWYRQSLGQGLEFLIYFQGNSAPDKSGLPSDRFSAERTGGSVSTLTIQRTQQEDSAVYLCASSLVALAGNYEQYFGPGTRLTVT.

V usage is TRBV4-3 and J usage is TRBJ2-1; 9 bases line up with TRBD2. There are 19 residues in the CDR3. Unmatched junction bases numbered 16, after V lost 0 bases and J lost 7 bases. CDR1 and CDR2 from the germline V gene are LGHNA and YSLEER. CDR3 nucleotide sequence: TGCGCCAGCAGCCAAGATTGGTTAAAAGTAGCGGGAGAAACAAATGAGCAGTTCTTC. This sequence encodes CASSQDWLKVAGETNEQFF.

This chain links TRBV29-1 with TRBJ2-1, with TRBD2 matching over 8 bases. CDR3 length equals 13 residues. Germline CDR1 and CDR2: SQVTM and ANQGSEA. Germline trimming cut 4 bases from V and 6 bases from J; bases unmatched to any gene: 5. CDR3 DNA sequence: TGCAGCGTTGTATTCCTAGCGGGCAATGAGCAGTTCTTC. Translating gives CSVVFLAGNEQFF.

This clone was counted only a few times. This chain uses TRBV4-3 with TRBJ2-1, with D unclear. The germline V gene encodes CDR1 LGHNA and CDR2 YSLEER. CDR3 length equals 13 residues. Trimming took 0 bases from V and 6 from J, leaving 6 bases between them. CDR3 sequence (DNA): TGCGCCAGCAGCCAAGATTGGACCAATGAGCAGTTCTTC. Its protein is CASSQDWTNEQFF.